The 7 T cell receptor beta chains given below trace back to one sample, sequenced in a study of cytomegalovirus exposure and HLA in healthy donors. This PCR relied on a set of 60 Vbeta primers and 13 Jbeta primers. Only in-frame clones appear in the TCRdb table, and some are missing; sequencing was by immunoSEQ multiplex PCR. The table lists over 150,000 clones, approximately 84% of them singletons. The material sequenced was PBMCs. These receptors came from a woman aged 45-65 years in good health and CMV-seropositive.

The J gene is TRBJ1-2, the V gene TRBV6-5; no reliable D call. V was shortened by 3 bases and J by 10 bases, with 18 bases between the two germline ends. The CDR3 loop spans 14 amino acids. In germline, CDR1 is MNHEY, CDR2 SVGAGI. The CDR3 DNA sequence: TGTGCCAGCAGTTATGCCGGGATACAAAGTCCCTACACCTTC. Translating gives CASSYAGIQSPYTF.

The chain employs TRBV28 and TRBJ1-2; D is undetermined. CDR3 length equals 13 residues. Per germline, CDR1 MDHEN and CDR2 SYDVKM. V lost 0 bases and J 5 bases, leaving 7 bases between the germline ends. DNA of the CDR3: TGTGCCAGCAGTTTATGGATTCGGTATGGCTACACCTTC. It specifies CASSLWIRYGYTF.

The V call is TRBV5-4, the J call TRBJ2-7; D is perhaps TRBD2 (7 bases). The CDR3 spans 17 residues. The V gene lost 4 bases and the J gene lost 0 bases, with 20 bases spanning the gap. Germline values: CDR1 SGHNT, CDR2 YYREEE (reference sequence). The CDR3 DNA sequence: TGTGCCAGCAGCAAGGGGGGGATCATAGACCCCTCCTACGAGCAGTACTTC. Encoded protein: CASSKGGIIDPSYEQYF. Drawing the rest from reference TRBV5-4 and TRBJ2-7, the complete variable domain is ETGVTQSPTHLIKTRGQQVTLRCSSQSGHNTVSWYQQALGQGPQFIFQYYREEENGRGNFPPRFSGLQFPNYSSELNVNALELDDSALYLCASSKGGIIDPSYEQYFGPGTRLTVT.

In its sample, this clone was seen a few times. The chain has TRBV28 and TRBJ2-7; TRBD1 aligns across 10 bases. The CDR3 totals 16 residues. The V and J ends lost 5 bases and 4 bases, in that order; junction bases with no gene match: 11. The germline gives CDR1 MDHEN, CDR2 SYDVKM. The CDR3, as DNA: TGTGCCAGCAGTACCCTTCTTCTGGACAGGGGGTACGAGCAGTACTTC. It translates to CASSTLLLDRGYEQYF.

The chain is built from TRBV4-1 and TRBJ2-7; D not resolved. The V end was cut by 0 bases, the J end by 6 bases, with 9 bases between. Germline values: CDR1 MGHRA, CDR2 YSYEKL. The CDR3 extends over 13 amino acids. The CDR3 nucleotides read TGCGCCAGCAGCCAAGATAGAGCGACCGAGCAGTACTTC. It codes for CASSQDRATEQYF.

This sequence joins TRBV9 and TRBJ1-3; TRBD1 is a possible D gene (5 bases). Germline V gene sequence: CDR1 SGDLS, CDR2 YYNGEE. This CDR3 region has 15 residues. V lost 4 bases and J 4 bases, leaving 15 bases between the germline ends. The CDR3 is CASSPRGERGNTIYF. The CDR3 DNA reads as TGTGCCAGCAGCCCTCGGGGGGAACGGGGAAACACCATATATTTT.

In its sample, this clone was seen many times. J is TRBJ2-1 and V is TRBV11-3, with TRBD2 matching 13 bases. Germline-derived CDR1 and CDR2 are SGHNT and YENEEA. This CDR3 spans 16 amino acids. The ends lost 6 bases at V and 6 bases at J; junction bases unmatched: 8. CDR3 in amino acids: CASRGLAGARGNEQFF. In DNA form, the CDR3 reads TGTGCCAGCAGAGGACTAGCGGGGGCCCGGGGCAATGAGCAGTTCTTC.